Included here is one T cell receptor beta chain sequence, with context. The sample originates from a study of blood T cell repertoires in COVID-19. Study-level background: The United States, Italy and Spain were the sources of the acute and convalescent COVID-19 samples. The analysed material was cDNA or gDNA that came from T cells, B-cell-depleted T cells, or PBMCs.

In the authors' methods: Reference gene primers were amplified, and this amplification served to estimate nucleated cell counts. The protocol was immunoSEQ multiplex PCR, while the TCRdb copy is restricted to in-frame clones and leaves out a portion. That table supplies the V and J calls and clone size; D and trimming were determined from the DNA. This sample has under 300,000 clones, with 84% found just once. V trimming: 6 bases; J trimming: 7 bases; junction bases outside the gene matches: 4. This CDR3 contains 15 residues. In germline, CDR1 is MNHEY, CDR2 SVGAGI. The chain uses TRBV6-5 and TRBJ2-1; 15 bases align to TRBD2. The clonotype originates from a man aged 50 or older with acute or convalescent COVID-19. Sequencing input: peripheral blood. The CDR3 reads CASSPGLAGGNEQFF. The CDR3 DNA is TGTGCCAGCAGCCCGGGACTAGCGGGAGGAAATGAGCAGTTCTTC.